One T cell receptor beta chain is described in this entry. What it recognizes is unknown. Total RNA was isolated from each sample in quantities of at least 6 micrograms. The data stem from a study of blood T cells in healthy people across ages. Using a J-beta primer mix together with a sample-barcoded 5' primer, a second PCR was run for roughly 6 to 12 cycles. MiXCR was run by TCRdb on the 5' RACE reads, yielding one entry per CDR3 protein. The table has about 1.4 million distinct CDR3 sequences, approximately 60% seen once. The CDR3 runs to 14 residues. In germline, CDR1 is MNHEY, CDR2 SVGAGI. The V gene lost 4 bases and the J gene lost 8 bases, with 15 bases spanning the gap. The study, taken as a whole, reports: With naive T cell percentage, TCR beta diversity showed a strong correlation.

The rearrangement joins TRBV6-5 to TRBJ2-1; no reliable D call. This TCR came from a man younger than 35 in good health. Sequencing was performed on blood. In DNA, the CDR3 is TGTGCCAGCAGTTTTTTGGGGAAGATGGATGAGCAGTTCTTC. Translating gives CASSFLGKMDEQFF.